Below, 32 T cell receptor beta chains from the same sample are listed, as sequenced in a study of Ad26.COV2.S vaccination and SARS-CoV-2 variants. Noted treatment: some 20 received Ad26.COV2.S at low or high dose, single or two shots; roughly 5 received placebo; per-sample allocation not given. Sampling was done on day 63 after the first vaccine or placebo injection. TCRdb keeps only in-frame clones here, not all; method: immunoSEQ multiplex PCR. The sample has about 440,000 clones; around 90% are singletons. The sample consisted of peripheral blood, taken in a trial of Ad26.COV2.S vaccine versus placebo. These receptors originate from a person aged 18-60 years who received the Ad26.COV2.S COVID-19 vaccine or a placebo.

This clone came up once. This rearrangement joins TRBV30 to TRBJ2-2; possibly TRBD2 for D (5 bases). The V and J ends lost 2 bases and 6 bases respectively, with 7 bases between them. Germline-derived CDR1 and CDR2 are GTSNPN and SVGIG (reference sequence). The CDR3 contains 12 residues. Here the CDR3 reads CAWSRGAGELFF. CDR3 nucleotide sequence: TGTGCCTGGAGTCGGGGTGCCGGGGAGCTGTTTTTT.

The chain uses TRBV25-1 and TRBJ2-3, with D possibly being TRBD2 (6 bases). CDR1 and CDR2 from the germline V gene are MGHDK and SYGVNS. Trimming pared 4 bases from V and 3 bases from J, leaving 14 bases between. The CDR3 covers 15 residues. The CDR3, as DNA: TGTGCCAGCAGTGCACGCCGAGGGAGGACAGATACGCAGTATTTT. Protein sequence: CASSARRGRTDTQYF.

The chain recombines TRBV28 with TRBJ2-5, with TRBD2 identical over 11 bases. The CDR3 has 16 residues. The germline CDR1 and CDR2 sequences are MDHEN and SYDVKM. V dropped 5 bases and J dropped 0; count of bases not matched to a gene: 5. This CDR3 is CASSGDSGRDQETQYF. The CDR3 coding sequence is TGTGCCAGCAGTGGGGATAGCGGGAGGGACCAAGAGACCCAGTACTTC.

This clone was counted between two and nine times. The chain is built from TRBV11-2 and TRBJ2-1; maybe TRBD2 (5 bases). CDR3 length equals 19 residues. Between the trimmed V and J ends, which lost 5 bases and 7 bases, there was a span of 30 bases. Germline assignment: CDR1 SGHAT and CDR2 FQNNGV. CDR3 region: CASSHMRRAGLDVRNEQFF. CDR3 bases: TGTGCCAGCAGCCACATGCGGCGGGCCGGGCTTGATGTTCGGAATGAGCAGTTCTTC.

This clone was seen a single time. The chain employs TRBV7-2 and TRBJ2-7, with D tentatively TRBD1 (5 bases). Germline CDR1 is SGHTA and CDR2 is FQGNSA. The CDR3 loop spans 14 amino acids. The V and J ends lost 2 bases and 5 bases respectively, with 13 bases between them. The chain's CDR3 is CASSLTAGWNEQYF. The CDR3 region has the DNA TGTGCCAGCAGCTTAACGGCAGGGTGGAACGAGCAGTACTTC.

This sequence joins TRBV24-1 and TRBJ2-5; D is uncertain. Germline CDR1 and CDR2: KGHDR and SFDVKD. V was trimmed by 5 bases and J by 6 bases, leaving 12 bases between them. The CDR3 runs to 13 residues. The CDR3: CATSGEPLKTQYF. The CDR3 DNA reads as TGTGCCACCAGTGGAGAACCCCTGAAGACCCAGTACTTC.

This clone was seen once. V gene TRBV10-1 combines with J gene TRBJ2-7; TRBD2 matches at 9 bases. The CDR3 runs 16 residues. The V segment lost 3 bases and the J segment 3 bases; nucleotides outside the gene matches: 9. Germline V CDR1 and CDR2: WNHNN, SYGVQD (reference sequence). The CDR3 DNA follows: TGCGCCAGCAGTGAAAAAAGGCGGGAGGGCGGCTACGAGCAGTACTTC. Translating it yields CASSEKRREGGYEQYF.

The chain uses TRBV18 and TRBJ2-3; D may be TRBD2 (5 bases). The V and J ends lost 2 bases and 6 bases respectively, with 6 bases between them. The CDR3 has 12 amino acids. The germline gives CDR1 KGHSH, CDR2 LQKENI. DNA for the CDR3: TGTGCCAGCTCACCAACGGGGGATACGCAGTATTTT. It encodes CASSPTGDTQYF.

The chain employs TRBV18 and TRBJ2-1; 8 bases map to TRBD2. V dropped 3 bases and J dropped 2; count of bases not matched to a gene: 6. Germline V gene lookup returns CDR1 KGHSH and CDR2 LQKENI. This CDR3 is 16 amino acids long. The CDR3: CASSPPGGRTYNEQFF. CDR3 DNA sequence: TGTGCCAGCTCACCGCCCGGCGGGAGGACCTACAATGAGCAGTTCTTC.

The rearrangement joins TRBV28 to TRBJ1-2; D is ambiguous. This CDR3 contains 13 residues. V gave up 3 bases and J gave up 4 bases, with 9 bases separating them. Germline V CDR1 and CDR2: MDHEN, SYDVKM. In nucleotides, the CDR3 is TGTGCCAGCAGTTTCGCTCATATCTATGGCTACACCTTC. This gives the protein CASSFAHIYGYTF.

This clone was found a few times. The chain uses TRBV7-9 and TRBJ1-2; TRBD1 agrees at 8 bases. V gave up 2 bases and J gave up 2 bases; unmatched junction bases: 4. The CDR3 sequence is 15 residues long. Germline V gene sequence: CDR1 SEHNR, CDR2 FQNEAQ (reference sequence). CDR3 protein: CASSLPGQANYGYTF. In DNA, the CDR3 is TGTGCCAGCAGCTTACCGGGACAGGCGAACTATGGCTACACCTTC.

This chain links TRBV19 with TRBJ2-1; 10 positions agree with TRBD2. The trim removed 11 bases at V and 3 bases at J, leaving 10 bases unmatched. The CDR3 is 15 residues long. Germline assignment: CDR1 LNHDA and CDR2 SQIVND (reference sequence). Written as DNA, the CDR3 is TGTGCCTCGAGACTCCTAGCGGGGGTCTACAATGAGCAGTTCTTC. Translation gives CASRLLAGVYNEQFF.

The chain combines TRBV24-1 with TRBJ2-3; no clear D gene. Trimming took 4 bases from V and 2 from J, leaving 6 bases between them. The CDR3 length is 13 residues. The germline gives CDR1 KGHDR, CDR2 SFDVKD. For the CDR3, the DNA is TGTGCCACCAGTGAGGAGTTCACAGATACGCAGTATTTT. It yields the protein CATSEEFTDTQYF.

V is TRBV7-3 and J is TRBJ2-1; 10 nucleotides line up with TRBD1. V was pared by 5 bases and J by 6 bases, with 4 bases of the junction left unmatched. The CDR3 is 14 amino acids. CDR1 is SGHTA, CDR2 FQGTGA, per germline. DNA for the CDR3: TGTGCCAGCAGCCCCGGACAGGGGGTCAATGAGCAGTTCTTC. The encoded protein is CASSPGQGVNEQFF.

The rearrangement links TRBV15 to TRBJ1-5; 7 bases line up with TRBD1. The germline gives CDR1 LNHNV, CDR2 YYDKDF (reference sequence). The CDR3 loop spans 13 amino acids. The V gene end was trimmed by 6 bases and the J gene end by 2 bases; junction bases not matched to a gene: 1. For the CDR3, the DNA is TGTGCCACCAGAGGACAGGGCAATCAGCCCCAGCATTTT. This sequence encodes CATRGQGNQPQHF.

The chain carries TRBV15 and TRBJ1-3; no clear D. V was cut by 0 bases and J by 0 bases, with 6 bases left in between. Germline CDR1 is LNHNV and CDR2 is YYDKDF (reference sequence). The CDR3 is 15 residues long. The DNA for the CDR3 is TGTGCCACCAGCAGAGAAGCCTTCTCTGGAAACACCATATATTTT. Amino acid sequence: CATSREAFSGNTIYF.

The chain combines TRBV27 with TRBJ2-1; TRBD1 agrees at 10 bases. CDR3 length: 17 amino acids. Germline loops: CDR1 MNHEY, CDR2 SMNVEV (reference sequence). V lost 0 bases to trimming and J lost 3 bases; unmatched junction nucleotides: 5. CDR3 protein: CASSLSKTGGRYNEQFF. The CDR3 nucleotides read TGTGCCAGCAGTTTATCGAAGACAGGGGGCCGCTACAATGAGCAGTTCTTC.

This sequence joins TRBV6-6 and TRBJ1-4; possible D gene TRBD1, 6 bases. V was cut by 6 bases and J by 8 bases, with 13 bases left in between. Per the germline V gene, CDR1 is MNHNY and CDR2 is SVGAGI (reference sequence). The CDR3 is 13 residues long. The CDR3 DNA sequence: TGTGCCAGCAGAGACAGGCCAAAAGAAAAACTGTTTTTT. This translates into CASRDRPKEKLFF.

The chain is built from TRBV5-6 and TRBJ2-3; D not resolved. CDR3 length equals 14 residues. CDR1 SGHDT and CDR2 YYEEEE come from the germline V gene. V lost 1 base and J lost 2, with 8 bases in between. The CDR3 loop reads CASSLLRATDTQYF. The CDR3 region has the DNA TGTGCCAGCAGCTTGTTGCGAGCCACAGATACGCAGTATTTT.

V usage is TRBV11-2 and J usage is TRBJ2-1, with 11 bases aligning to TRBD2. V trimming: 0 bases; J trimming: 8 bases; junction bases outside the gene matches: 6. Per the germline V gene, CDR1 is SGHAT and CDR2 is FQNNGV. The CDR3 contains 16 residues. The CDR3 DNA sequence: TGTGCCAGCAGCTTAGAGGCTAGCGGGAGGATCTATGAGCAGTTCTTC. Translation: CASSLEASGRIYEQFF.

Only one count was recorded for this clone. This chain links TRBV9 with TRBJ2-3; D gene uncertain. CDR1 and CDR2 from the germline V gene are SGDLS and YYNGEE. This CDR3 has 12 residues. Trimming took 3 bases from V and 9 from J, leaving 11 bases between them. The CDR3 nucleotides are TGTGCCAGCAGCGACCAGCCCGGCACGCAGTATTTT. The encoded protein is CASSDQPGTQYF. The full variable domain, completed using reference TRBV9 and TRBJ2-3, is DSGVTQTPKHLITATGQRVTLRCSPRSGDLSVYWYQQSLDQGLQFLIQYYNGEERAKGNILERFSAQQFPDLHSELNLSSLELGDSALYFCASSDQPGTQYFGPGTRLTVL.

The gene calls are TRBV4-1 and TRBJ2-1; TRBD2 matches at 12 bases. Germline trimming cut 2 bases from V and 1 base from J; bases unmatched to any gene: 6. The CDR3 contains 18 residues. From germline, CDR1 is MGHRA and CDR2 YSYEKL. CDR3 loop: CASSQPTSGSGSYNEQFF. As DNA, the CDR3 is TGCGCCAGCAGCCAACCGACTAGCGGGAGTGGTTCCTACAATGAGCAGTTCTTC.

A few counts support this clone. Other DNA sequences in this specimen translate into the identical CDR3. The J gene is TRBJ2-1, the V gene TRBV19; the D gene is possibly TRBD1 (5 bases). The CDR3 spans 15 residues. The V and J ends lost 3 bases and 1 base respectively, with 10 bases between them. CDR1 is LNHDA and CDR2 is SQIVND in the germline V gene (reference sequence). The CDR3 DNA sequence: TGTGCCAGTAGTATTACAGGCGGTTCCTACAATGAGCAGTTCTTC. It encodes CASSITGGSYNEQFF.

The V gene is TRBV9, the J gene TRBJ1-4, with TRBD1 matching 11 bases. The CDR3 covers 18 residues. From germline, CDR1 is SGDLS and CDR2 YYNGEE. Trimming at V came to 0 bases and at J to 8 bases, leaving 12 bases not matched to a gene. This CDR3 is CASSVGVGTGGRWEKLFF. DNA for the CDR3: TGTGCCAGCAGCGTAGGTGTTGGGACAGGGGGTCGTTGGGAAAAACTGTTTTTT.

This chain joins TRBV29-1 and TRBJ2-1; 16 bases align to TRBD2. The V gene's germline CDR1 is SQVTM and CDR2 ANQGSEA. CDR3 length: 14 residues. V shed 4 bases, J shed 9 bases, and the junction held 3 bases outside the gene matches. In nucleotides, the CDR3 is TGCAGCGTTGCGGGACTAGCGGGAGGGGCTGAGCAGTTCTTC. It yields the protein CSVAGLAGGAEQFF.

V usage is TRBV3-1 (or the pseudogene TRBV3-2) and J usage is TRBJ2-3; 10 nucleotides line up with TRBD2. V lost 3 bases and J lost 5; bases outside the gene matches: 11. Germline V CDR1 and CDR2: LGHDT, YNNKEL (reference sequence). There are 17 residues in the CDR3. CDR3 in amino acids: CASSQRGLAGVRDTQYF. The CDR3 nucleotides read TGTGCCAGCAGCCAGAGGGGGCTAGCGGGAGTGCGAGATACGCAGTATTTT.

This chain joins TRBV5-1 and TRBJ1-4; 9 positions agree with TRBD1. V shed 0 bases and J 5 bases; nucleotides not matched to a gene: 5. This CDR3 has 16 amino acids. Germline loops: CDR1 SGHRS, CDR2 YFSETQ. The CDR3 loop is CASSLGSGTGNEKLFF. The CDR3 DNA reads TGCGCCAGCAGCTTGGGATCCGGGACAGGGAATGAAAAACTGTTTTTT. The full variable domain, completed using reference TRBV5-1 and TRBJ1-4, is KAGVTQTPRYLIKTRGQQVTLSCSPISGHRSVSWYQQTPGQGLQFLFEYFSETQRNKGNFPGRFSGRQFSNSRSEMNVSTLELGDSALYLCASSLGSGTGNEKLFFGSGTQLSVL.

Here the CDR3 reads CASSRGLAFDEQYF. The CDR3, as DNA: TGTGCCAGCAGCCGGGGACTAGCTTTCGACGAGCAGTACTTC. The rearrangement links TRBV7-2 to TRBJ2-7, with 9 bases matching TRBD2. The V gene's germline CDR1 is SGHTA and CDR2 FQGNSA. Trimming at V came to 5 bases and at J to 5 bases, leaving 7 bases not matched to a gene. The CDR3 consists of 14 residues.

The J gene is TRBJ2-3, the V gene TRBV7-9; no clear D. Germline-derived CDR1 and CDR2 are SEHNR and FQNEAQ (reference sequence). V dropped 3 bases and J dropped 3 bases, with 22 bases sitting between them. The CDR3 has 18 residues. The chain's CDR3 is CASSFFKWASLFTDTQYF. DNA of the CDR3: TGTGCCAGCAGCTTTTTCAAGTGGGCTAGTTTATTTACAGATACGCAGTATTTT.

V usage is TRBV5-1 and J usage is TRBJ2-1; 12 bases are a match to TRBD2. Per the germline V gene, CDR1 is SGHRS and CDR2 is YFSETQ. CDR3 length: 15 amino acids. With V trimmed by 0 bases and J by 7 bases, 2 bases remained unmatched. CDR3 DNA sequence: TGCGCCAGCAGCTTGGTAGGGACTAGCGGGAATGAGCAGTTCTTC. Translated, it gives CASSLVGTSGNEQFF.

The gene calls are TRBV15 and TRBJ2-3; D remains ambiguous. In germline, CDR1 is LNHNV, CDR2 YYDKDF (reference sequence). The CDR3 is made up of 12 amino acids. V lost 2 bases, J lost 2 bases, and 2 bases lay in between. The CDR3 protein is CATSRNTDTQYF. The DNA of the CDR3 is TGTGCCACCAGCAGAAACACAGATACGCAGTATTTT. Full variable domain (rest looked up from reference TRBV15 and TRBJ2-3): DAMVIQNPRYQVTQFGKPVTLSCSQTLNHNVMYWYQQKSSQAPKLLFHYYDKDFNNEADTPDNFQSRRPNTSFCFLDIRSPGLGDTAMYLCATSRNTDTQYFGPGTRLTVL.

The CDR3 here is CASSTLTGVHEKLFF. Here the CDR3 DNA reads TGTGCCAGCAGCACCTTGACAGGGGTGCATGAAAAACTGTTTTTT. The chain combines TRBV5-6 with TRBJ1-4, with 8 positions matching TRBD1. The ends lost 4 bases at V and 6 bases at J; junction bases unmatched: 8. Germline CDR1 is SGHDT and CDR2 is YYEEEE. The CDR3 length is 15 residues.